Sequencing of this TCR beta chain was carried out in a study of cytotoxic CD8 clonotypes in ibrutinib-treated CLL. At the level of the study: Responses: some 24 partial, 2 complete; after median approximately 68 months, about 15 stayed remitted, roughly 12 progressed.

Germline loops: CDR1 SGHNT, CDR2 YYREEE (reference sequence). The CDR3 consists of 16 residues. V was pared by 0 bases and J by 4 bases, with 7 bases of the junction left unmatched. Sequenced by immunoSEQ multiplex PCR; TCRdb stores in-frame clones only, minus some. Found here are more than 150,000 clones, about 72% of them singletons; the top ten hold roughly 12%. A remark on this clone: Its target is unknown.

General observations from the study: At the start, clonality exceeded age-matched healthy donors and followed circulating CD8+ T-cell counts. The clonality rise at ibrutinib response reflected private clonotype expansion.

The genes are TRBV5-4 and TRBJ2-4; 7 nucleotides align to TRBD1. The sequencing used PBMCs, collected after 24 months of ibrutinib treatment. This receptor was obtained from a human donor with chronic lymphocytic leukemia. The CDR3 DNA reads TGTGCCAGCAGCTTGGCAATTGACAGGGCAAAAAACATTCAGTACTTC. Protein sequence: CASSLAIDRAKNIQYF.